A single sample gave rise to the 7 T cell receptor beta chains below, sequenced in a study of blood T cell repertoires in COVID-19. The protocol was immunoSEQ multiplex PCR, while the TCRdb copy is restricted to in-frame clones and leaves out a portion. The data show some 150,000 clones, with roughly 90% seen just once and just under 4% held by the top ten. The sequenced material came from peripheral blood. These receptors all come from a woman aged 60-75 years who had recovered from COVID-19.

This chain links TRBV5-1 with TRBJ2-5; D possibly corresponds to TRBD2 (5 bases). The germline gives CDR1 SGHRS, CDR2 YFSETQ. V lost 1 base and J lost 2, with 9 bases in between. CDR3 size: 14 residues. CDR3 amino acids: CASSLSPGQETQYF. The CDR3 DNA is TGCGCCAGCAGCTTGAGTCCGGGGCAAGAGACCCAGTACTTC. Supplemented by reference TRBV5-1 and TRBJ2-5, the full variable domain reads KAGVTQTPRYLIKTRGQQVTLSCSPISGHRSVSWYQQTPGQGLQFLFEYFSETQRNKGNFPGRFSGRQFSNSRSEMNVSTLELGDSALYLCASSLSPGQETQYFGPGTRLLVL.

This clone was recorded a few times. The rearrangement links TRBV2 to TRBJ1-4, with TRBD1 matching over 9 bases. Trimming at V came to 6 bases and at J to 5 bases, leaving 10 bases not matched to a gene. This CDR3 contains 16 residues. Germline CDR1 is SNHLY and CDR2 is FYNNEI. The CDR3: CASRGTGLFRNEKLFF. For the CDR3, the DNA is TGTGCCAGCAGGGGGACAGGGCTATTCAGGAATGAAAAACTGTTTTTT.

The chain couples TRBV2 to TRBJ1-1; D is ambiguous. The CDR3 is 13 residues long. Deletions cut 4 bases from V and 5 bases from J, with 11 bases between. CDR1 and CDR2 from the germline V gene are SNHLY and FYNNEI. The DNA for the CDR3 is TGTGCCAGCAGTGCCGATCGGAGAACTGAAGCTTTCTTT. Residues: CASSADRRTEAFF.

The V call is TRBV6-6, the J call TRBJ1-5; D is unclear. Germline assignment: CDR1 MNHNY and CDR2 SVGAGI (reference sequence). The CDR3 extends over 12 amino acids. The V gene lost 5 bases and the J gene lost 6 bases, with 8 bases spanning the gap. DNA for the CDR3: TGTGCCAGCAGTCGTACTATTCAGCCCCAGCATTTT. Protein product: CASSRTIQPQHF.

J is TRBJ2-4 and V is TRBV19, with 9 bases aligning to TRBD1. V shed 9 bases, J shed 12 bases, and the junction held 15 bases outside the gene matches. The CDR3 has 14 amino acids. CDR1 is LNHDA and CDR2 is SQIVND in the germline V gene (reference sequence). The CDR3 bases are TGTGCCAGCCGGGACAGGGCTTATAGCGGCACTCAGTACTTC. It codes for CASRDRAYSGTQYF.

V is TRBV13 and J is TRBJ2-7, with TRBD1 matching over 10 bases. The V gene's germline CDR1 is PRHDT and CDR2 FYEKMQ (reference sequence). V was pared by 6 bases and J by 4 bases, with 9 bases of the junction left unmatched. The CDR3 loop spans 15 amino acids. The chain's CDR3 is CASSTRQGARYEQYF. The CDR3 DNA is TGTGCCAGCAGTACCAGACAGGGGGCGAGGTACGAGCAGTACTTC.

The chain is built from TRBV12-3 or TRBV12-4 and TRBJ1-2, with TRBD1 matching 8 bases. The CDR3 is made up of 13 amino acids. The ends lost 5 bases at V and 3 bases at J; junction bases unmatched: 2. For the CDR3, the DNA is TGTGCCAGCAGTCCCAGGGGGCACTATGGCTACACCTTC. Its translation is CASSPRGHYGYTF.